What follows are 28 T cell receptor beta chains derived from one specimen sequenced in a study of shared clonotypes between healthy human individuals (dated by TCRdb to the early 2020s). Library generation was performed with the immunoSEQ multiplex PCR assay. In TCRdb, the immuneACCESS table is reduced to in-frame sequences with V and J assigned. These tables do not hold every clone; where another copy was compared, an unresolved V gene accounts for under half, and the others remain unexplained. In this sample the table shows about 2.2 million clones, about 92% of which occur a single time. The leading ten clones occupy 1.5% to 2% of the sample. CD8 naive samples were CD45RO-negative cells positively selected for CCR7, giving a CD45RA+CCR7+ population that excluded TemRA cells. Sequenced material: naive CD8+ T cells from PBMCs. In light of the paper, this sample's cell subset or site label describes: CD45RA+CCR7+. Receptors originate from a man between 18 and 29 years old in good health. Some clones in this sample may be carry-over from other donors' samples.

The V and J genes are TRBV2 and TRBJ1-5, with D unclear. CDR3 size: 15 residues. CDR1 SNHLY and CDR2 FYNNEI come from the germline V gene. V was cut by 1 base and J by 1 base, with 8 bases left in between. The CDR3 region has the DNA TGTGCCAGCAGTGAAGTCAGGACCAGCAATCAGCCCCAGCATTTT. Translated: CASSEVRTSNQPQHF.

The CDR3 sequence is CASSQNTGGCETQYF. The CDR3 DNA sequence: TGCGCCAGCAGTCAAAATACAGGGGGATGTGAGACCCAGTACTTC. The chain links TRBV23-1 to TRBJ2-5, with 8 bases matching TRBD1. TRBV23-1 is an open reading frame whose function is uncertain. J was trimmed by 5 bases and V by 2 bases; bases with no gene match: 7. The CDR3 runs to 15 residues.

V and J are TRBV6-5 and TRBJ2-2; TRBD1 or TRBD2 may be the D gene (5 bases each). Germline V CDR1 and CDR2: MNHEY, SVGAGI. Trimming took off 5 bases at V and 5 bases at J, with 9 bases between the two ends. The CDR3 totals 13 residues. CDR3 sequence (DNA): TGTGCCAGCAGTCAATGGGGGACCGGGGAGCTGTTTTTT. Its translation: CASSQWGTGELFF.

The V and J genes are TRBV4-2 and TRBJ2-1, with TRBD2 matching 16 bases. The ends lost 4 bases at V and 4 bases at J; junction bases unmatched: 7. This CDR3 has 18 amino acids. Per germline, CDR1 LGHNA and CDR2 YNFKEQ. The CDR3 protein is CASSPGLAGGPGYNEQFF. CDR3 in DNA: TGTGCCAGCAGCCCGGGACTAGCGGGAGGGCCGGGGTACAATGAGCAGTTCTTC.

This clone has a single count. This chain connects TRBV19 to TRBJ1-1; 11 nucleotides align to TRBD1. CDR1 LNHDA and CDR2 SQIVND come from the germline V gene (reference sequence). The CDR3 runs 14 residues. V lost 7 bases, J lost 5 bases, and 6 bases stayed unmatched. This CDR3 is CASNPGQGGTEAFF. In nucleotides, the CDR3 is TGTGCCAGTAATCCGGGACAGGGGGGAACTGAAGCTTTCTTT.

The chain employs TRBV11-3 and TRBJ2-1; D remains ambiguous. Per the germline V gene, CDR1 is SGHNT and CDR2 is YENEEA. Trimming removed 4 bases from V and 6 bases from J, with 10 bases in between. The CDR3 extends over 13 amino acids. CDR3 protein: CASSSLGINEQFF. The CDR3 DNA reads as TGTGCCAGCAGCTCCCTAGGGATCAATGAGCAGTTCTTC.

V gene TRBV7-6 combines with J gene TRBJ1-4; D is ambiguous. V was cut by 3 bases and J by 3 bases, with 20 bases left in between. This CDR3 region has 18 residues. Germline CDR1 is SGHVS and CDR2 is FNYEAQ. CDR3 bases: TGTGCCAGCAGCTTTAGAGGACCCTCCAGCGGGGCTAATGAAAAACTGTTTTTT. Protein product: CASSFRGPSSGANEKLFF.

Note on this clone: The same CDR3 also results from other DNA sequences found in this sample. V gene TRBV27 combines with J gene TRBJ2-1; TRBD2 matches 13 bases. The CDR3 consists of 15 residues. In germline, CDR1 is MNHEY, CDR2 SMNVEV (reference sequence). Trimming at V came to 5 bases and at J to 8 bases, leaving 6 bases not matched to a gene. The CDR3 protein is CASSPRTSGSDEQFF. Written as DNA, the CDR3 is TGTGCCAGCAGTCCCCGGACTAGCGGGAGTGATGAGCAGTTCTTC.

The chain carries TRBV7-3 and TRBJ2-5; D tentatively reads TRBD1 or TRBD2 (6 bases each). Trimming cost V 4 bases and J 1 base, with 13 bases left between them. Germline CDR1 reads SGHTA; CDR2 reads FQGTGA. The CDR3 contains 15 residues. The CDR3 here is CASSSGASFQETQYF. The CDR3 bases are TGTGCCAGCAGCTCGGGGGCTAGTTTCCAAGAGACCCAGTACTTC.

V usage is TRBV7-9 and J usage is TRBJ2-3; D perhaps matches TRBD2 (6 bases). CDR1 and CDR2 from the germline V gene are SEHNR and FQNEAQ (reference sequence). This CDR3 has 17 amino acids. The V and J ends lost 5 bases and 7 bases respectively, with 25 bases between them. Here the CDR3 reads CASSEGMWRAGEYTQYF. CDR3 coding DNA: TGTGCCAGCAGCGAGGGAATGTGGAGGGCTGGGGAGTATACGCAGTATTTT.

On this clone: Other DNA variants within this sample encode the same CDR3. The V gene is TRBV27, the J gene TRBJ2-1; 14 bases are shared with TRBD2. The CDR3 sequence is 15 residues long. The germline gives CDR1 MNHEY, CDR2 SMNVEV (reference sequence). The V and J ends lost 5 bases and 7 bases, in that order; junction bases with no gene match: 4. The CDR3 region has the DNA TGTGCCAGCAGTCCGGGGACTAGCGGGAGTAATGAGCAGTTCTTC. Translated: CASSPGTSGSNEQFF.

The sample holds one count of this clone. This chain links TRBV5-6 with TRBJ2-7; D is undetermined. This CDR3 comprises 13 residues. The V end was cut by 4 bases, the J end by 2 bases, with 10 bases between. CDR1 is SGHDT, CDR2 YYEEEE, per germline. CDR3 nucleotides: TGTGCCAGCAGCCCTGGGGTAACCTACGAGCAGTACTTC. This gives the protein CASSPGVTYEQYF.

Concerning this clone itself: Other DNA sequences in this specimen translate into the identical CDR3. The chain joins TRBV5-1 to TRBJ2-1; D is undetermined. The germline V gene has CDR1 SGHRS and CDR2 YFSETQ. The V end lost 4 bases, the J end lost 4 bases, and 6 bases lay between the germline ends. The CDR3 length is 12 residues. CDR3 coding DNA: TGCGCCAGCAGCACCAGGTACAATGAGCAGTTCTTC. Residues: CASSTRYNEQFF.

The V and J genes are TRBV30 and TRBJ1-1; weak D call: TRBD1 (6 bases). The ends were cut back, 6 bases at V and 7 bases at J, with 21 bases in the middle. This CDR3 spans 14 amino acids. Germline V lookup: CDR1 GTSNPN, CDR2 SVGIG (reference sequence). The CDR3 nucleotides are TGTGCCTGCTTTCCTAAGGACAGTGATAATGAAGCTTTCTTT. This encodes CACFPKDSDNEAFF.

A note on this clone: Other DNA sequences from this sample encode an identical CDR3 as well. The genes are TRBV9 and TRBJ2-7, with TRBD1 matching over 7 bases. This CDR3 is built from 15 residues. Germline V CDR1 and CDR2: SGDLS, YYNGEE. V lost 0 bases to trimming and J lost 1 base; unmatched junction nucleotides: 4. For the CDR3, the DNA is TGTGCCAGCAGCGTAGGGACAGGACTTTCCTACGAGCAGTACTTC. Its protein is CASSVGTGLSYEQYF.

The V and J genes are TRBV5-4 and TRBJ1-2; TRBD1 is a possible D gene (6 bases). Germline V CDR1 and CDR2: SGHNT, YYREEE (reference sequence). The CDR3 is 15 amino acids. V was shortened by 0 bases and J by 5 bases, with 14 bases between the two germline ends. CDR3 nucleotide sequence: TGTGCCAGCAGCTTGGTGTCTGGGGGGCATTATGGCTACACCTTC. It encodes CASSLVSGGHYGYTF.

This clone was found once. Here the CDR3 reads CASSYGTSSGNTIYF. The CDR3 DNA reads as TGTGCCAGCAGTTACGGGACTTCCTCTGGAAACACCATATATTTT. The chain has TRBV6-5 and TRBJ1-3; possible D gene TRBD1, 5 bases. V was clipped by 2 bases and J by 0 bases, with 8 bases between them. The CDR3 is 15 amino acids. The germline CDR1 and CDR2 sequences are MNHEY and SVGAGI.

The chain is built from TRBV7-9 and TRBJ1-3; D remains ambiguous. Trimming cost V 5 bases and J 4 bases, with 15 bases left between them. The CDR3 sequence is 15 residues long. Looked up from germline, CDR1 is SEHNR and CDR2 is FQNEAQ (reference sequence). The CDR3 reads CASSRTLRAGNTIYF. For the CDR3, the DNA is TGTGCCAGCAGCCGAACCCTTAGGGCAGGAAACACCATATATTTT.

This chain uses TRBV11-3 with TRBJ2-7; either TRBD1 or TRBD2 may fit D (5 bases each). Germline lookup yields CDR1 SGHNT and CDR2 YENEEA. Trimming left V 5 bases short and J 5 bases short, with 16 bases between. The CDR3 is 14 residues long. CDR3 residues: CASSETGQGDEQYF. The DNA for the CDR3 is TGTGCCAGCAGCGAGACGGGGCAGGGCGACGAGCAGTACTTC. The variable domain in full, completed from reference TRBV11-3 and TRBJ2-7, reads EAGVVQSPRYKIIEKKQPVAFWCNPISGHNTLYWYLQNLGQGPELLIRYENEEAVDDSQLPKDRFSAERLKGVDSTLKIQPAELGDSAVYLCASSETGQGDEQYFGPGTRLTVT.

This chain uses TRBV4-1 with TRBJ2-2; D is ambiguous. Germline assignment: CDR1 MGHRA and CDR2 YSYEKL. There are 14 residues in the CDR3. Trimming removed 4 bases from V and 5 bases from J, with 11 bases in between. CDR3 protein: CASSLRGQTGELFF. The CDR3, as DNA: TGCGCCAGCAGCCTCAGAGGTCAAACCGGGGAGCTGTTTTTT.

This chain links TRBV7-9 with TRBJ1-2; 9 bases match TRBD1. Trimming cost V 1 base and J 7 bases; bases outside gene matches: 7. In germline, CDR1 is SEHNR, CDR2 FQNEAQ (reference sequence). This CDR3 is built from 15 residues. Here the CDR3 DNA reads TGTGCCAGCAGCTTAGGGACAGGGGCGGACTCTGGCTACACCTTC. Amino acid sequence: CASSLGTGADSGYTF.

The chain employs TRBV23-1 and TRBJ1-2; D is perhaps TRBD1 (5 bases). TRBV23-1 is sorted into the ORF group, with uncertain function. V lost 4 bases and J 6 bases, leaving 15 bases between the germline ends. The CDR3 runs 14 residues. CDR3 protein: CASSLFRDSDGYTF. The DNA of the CDR3 is TGCGCCAGCAGTCTGTTCAGGGACTCTGATGGCTACACCTTC.

The J gene is TRBJ1-4, the V gene TRBV27; TRBD1 is a possible D gene (5 bases). This CDR3 contains 15 residues. Trimming removed 2 bases from V and 0 bases from J, with 7 bases in between. Germline V gene lookup returns CDR1 MNHEY and CDR2 SMNVEV (reference sequence). CDR3 coding DNA: TGTGCCAGCAGTTTACAGGGTTCAACTAATGAAAAACTGTTTTTT. This sequence encodes CASSLQGSTNEKLFF.

A remark on this clone: At the DNA level, this CDR3 is encoded by other sequences in the same sample as well. This chain joins TRBV27 and TRBJ2-7; the D call may be TRBD1 or TRBD2 (5 bases each). From germline, CDR1 is MNHEY and CDR2 SMNVEV (reference sequence). V was cut by 3 bases and J by 2 bases, with 8 bases left in between. The CDR3 sequence is 13 residues long. CDR3: CASSLGVPYEQYF. In nucleotides, the CDR3 is TGTGCCAGCAGTTTGGGGGTGCCCTACGAGCAGTACTTC.

The chain joins TRBV6-6 to TRBJ2-7; D is ambiguous. Per the germline V gene, CDR1 is MNHNY and CDR2 is SVGAGI (reference sequence). The CDR3 runs to 16 residues. Trimming shortened V by 2 bases and J by 3 bases, and 17 bases separated the two germline ends. The CDR3 spells CASSYAPTRSDYEQYF. As DNA, the CDR3 is TGTGCCAGCAGTTACGCCCCAACAAGGTCGGACTACGAGCAGTACTTC.

This chain uses TRBV10-3 with TRBJ2-1, with no clear D. The V end lost 2 bases, the J end lost 3 bases, and 5 bases lay between the germline ends. In germline, CDR1 is ENHRY, CDR2 SYGVKD. The CDR3 extends over 13 amino acids. The CDR3 DNA reads as TGTGCCATCAGTGAGGGCCGCTACAATGAGCAGTTCTTC. Encoded protein: CAISEGRYNEQFF.

Concerning this clone: Other DNA sequences of this sample code for an identical CDR3. The V and J genes are TRBV28 and TRBJ2-1, with D uncertain. Germline CDR1 and CDR2: MDHEN and SYDVKM. Trimming removed 3 bases at V and 5 bases at J, with 5 bases between. The CDR3 is made up of 12 amino acids. This CDR3 is CASSFGDNEQFF. In DNA, the CDR3 is TGTGCCAGCAGTTTTGGGGACAATGAGCAGTTCTTC. The variable domain in full, with the rest retrieved from reference TRBV28 and TRBJ2-1, is DVKVTQSSRYLVKRTGEKVFLECVQDMDHENMFWYRQDPGLGLRLIYFSYDVKMKEKGDIPEGYSVSREKKERFSLILESASTNQTSMYLCASSFGDNEQFFGPGTRLTVL.

The chain is built from TRBV7-6 and TRBJ2-7; D may be TRBD1 or TRBD2 (5 bases each). CDR3 length: 16 residues. The germline V gene encodes CDR1 SGHVS and CDR2 FNYEAQ. The germline V and J ends were trimmed by 5 bases and 2 bases, with 19 bases remaining between them. DNA of the CDR3: TGTGCCAGCAGCCCCGACGGGACGGTAGTCCCCTACGAGCAGTACTTC. Amino acids: CASSPDGTVVPYEQYF.